This paragraph covers one T cell receptor beta chain sequence. Its specificity is not known. One end of the junction varies from germline; a read error may be responsible. The length of the CDR3 is 13 residues. The germline CDR1 and CDR2 sequences are SQVTM and ANQGSEA. The record originates from a study of tumor and adjacent non-tumor tissue in lung cancer. Study-wide context: The patients, roughly eleven men and several women, were roughly 30 to 76 with stage I to III disease. On average, productive TCRbeta reads reached roughly 3.9 million per sample. Findings of the study overall: TCR diversity was significantly greater in tumor than normal lung tissue. Normal lung showed higher cumulative top 100 clone frequency than tumor.

TCRbeta libraries were built with three rounds of nested PCR, modified from ARM-PCR. TCRdb itself ran the multiplex PCR reads through MiXCR, one entry per CDR3 protein. The sample contains 120,000 to 150,000 distinct CDR3 sequences, roughly 70% of which appear only once. RNA was extracted from bulk tissue without any cell sorting. The chain uses TRBV29-1 and TRBJ1-2, with D perhaps matching TRBD1 (5 bases). Input material: lung tumor tissue. The sequence was obtained from a man aged 55 to 69 with small cell lung cancer. The CDR3 nucleotides are TGCAGCGTTGAAAGGGCGGGGGTCTATGACTACACCTTC. Translation: CSVERAGVYDYTF.